This T cell receptor beta chain appears in the sequencing data of a study of blood T cell repertoires in COVID-19. Study context: The cDNA or gDNA used as material had been derived from T cells, B-cell-depleted T cells, or PBMCs.

Assay: immunoSEQ multiplex PCR; the TCRdb copy retains only in-frame clones and omits some. The table includes approximately 480,000 clones, approximately 90% detected once. CDR1 and CDR2 from the germline V gene are MNHEY and SVGAGI. The CDR3 is made up of 14 amino acids. Trimming removed 2 bases at V and 0 bases at J, with 8 bases between. This clone was seen a few times. The same CDR3 also results from other DNA sequences found in this sample. This clonotype was obtained from a woman aged 18-30 years who had recovered from COVID-19. Input material: PBMCs or T cells enriched from blood (not recorded which). The chain combines TRBV6-5 with TRBJ2-7; D is perhaps TRBD2 (5 bases). The CDR3 bases are TGTGCCAGCAGTTACAGAGGGAGCTCCTACGAGCAGTACTTC. Translation: CASSYRGSSYEQYF.